This TCR beta chain was identified in a study of Graves' ophthalmopathy and Graves' hyperthyroidism. This clonotype was counted many times. Uncontrolled infections, pregnancy, lactation or other autoimmune diseases led to patient exclusion. The sequenced template was RNA, covering the TCR beta CDR3 region. HTBI primers served in a first-round RT-PCR, which a second-round multiplex PCR followed. TCRdb recomputed calls from the multiplex PCR reads with MiXCR, one row per CDR3 protein. This table holds 300,000 to 500,000 distinct CDR3 sequences, less than 20% found once. Sequenced material: peripheral blood. The receptor was derived from a woman younger than 30 with stable Graves' hyperthyroidism.

The CDR3 sequence: CASSEYSTAYGYTF. DNA of the CDR3: TGTGCCAGCAGTGAATATTCAACAGCATATGGCTACACCTTC. This sequence joins TRBV25-1 and TRBJ1-2; D is uncertain. Trimming left V 0 bases short and J 5 bases short, with 10 bases between. The CDR3 covers 14 residues. Per germline, CDR1 MGHDK and CDR2 SYGVNS.